These 10 T cell receptor beta chains were all obtained from the same sample, sequenced in a study of blood T cell repertoires in COVID-19. The data were produced by immunoSEQ multiplex PCR, yet TCRdb's version contains in-frame clones alone and is incomplete. The sample has over 120,000 clones; roughly four fifths are singletons. The sequencing input was PBMCs or T cells enriched from blood (not recorded which). Receptors were obtained from a man aged 45-65 years who had recovered from COVID-19.

The V call is TRBV5-1, the J call TRBJ2-7; D perhaps matches TRBD2 (5 bases). CDR3 size: 15 residues. Germline CDR1 and CDR2: SGHRS and YFSETQ. The V end was cut by 0 bases, the J end by 2 bases, with 12 bases between. The CDR3 reads CASSLGIAGTYEQYF. Written as DNA, the CDR3 is TGCGCCAGCAGCTTGGGCATCGCGGGCACCTACGAGCAGTACTTC.

This chain joins TRBV7-2 and TRBJ1-5; D remains unclear. V was shortened by 7 bases and J by 2 bases, with 15 bases between the two germline ends. CDR1 and CDR2 (germline): SGHTA, FQGNSA. The CDR3 length is 15 residues. CDR3 region: CASNSGFGGNQPQHF. CDR3 sequence (DNA): TGTGCCAGCAATTCAGGCTTCGGGGGCAATCAGCCCCAGCATTTT.

This sequence joins TRBV12-3 or TRBV12-4 and TRBJ1-4, with 7 positions matching TRBD1. This CDR3 contains 13 residues. J gave up 7 bases and V 8 bases, and 7 bases lay outside the gene matches. CDR3 in DNA: TGTGCCAGCGTCCGGACAGGCGTTGAAAAACTGTTTTTT. This codes for CASVRTGVEKLFF.

The chain has TRBV24-1 and TRBJ2-5; 11 bases agree with TRBD2. V trimming: 5 bases; J trimming: 4 bases; junction bases outside the gene matches: 14. This CDR3 contains 18 residues. Germline CDR1 and CDR2: KGHDR and SFDVKD. DNA of the CDR3: TGTGCCACCAGTGTGTCTAGCGGTAGCGGGGGGGCCGGAGAGACCCAGTACTTC. This encodes CATSVSSGSGGAGETQYF.

This clone was seen just once. The chain couples TRBV7-9 to TRBJ2-4; 8 bases fit TRBD1. After removal of 2 bases from V and 12 bases from J, the junction contained 3 bases not matched to a gene. The CDR3 runs 12 residues. Per germline, CDR1 SEHNR and CDR2 FQNEAQ (reference sequence). The DNA for the CDR3 is TGTGCCAGCAGCTTATGGACAGGGAGTCAGTACTTC. It translates to CASSLWTGSQYF.

This chain connects TRBV6-5 to TRBJ1-4; TRBD1 matches at 7 bases. With V trimmed by 8 bases and J by 5 bases, 8 bases remained unmatched. There are 14 residues in the CDR3. Germline lookup yields CDR1 MNHEY and CDR2 SVGAGI. The CDR3 protein is CASRKGQTNEKLFF. For the CDR3, the DNA is TGTGCCAGCCGAAAGGGACAGACAAATGAAAAACTGTTTTTT.

This clone was counted a few times. The gene calls are TRBV3-1 (or the pseudogene TRBV3-2) and TRBJ1-5; 8 bases are a match to TRBD1. Unmatched junction bases numbered 4, after V lost 4 bases and J lost 5 bases. This CDR3 has 14 amino acids. Per germline, CDR1 LGHDT and CDR2 YNNKEL (reference sequence). DNA of the CDR3: TGTGCCAGCAGCCGGACAGGGCCCGATCAGCCCCAGCATTTT. Residues: CASSRTGPDQPQHF.

This rearrangement joins TRBV4-2 to TRBJ1-1; D gene uncertain. Between the trimmed V and J ends, which lost 4 bases and 2 bases, there was a span of 17 bases. Germline V lookup: CDR1 LGHNA, CDR2 YNFKEQ. This CDR3 comprises 16 residues. The CDR3 spells CASSPRPQYPNTEAFF. The CDR3 DNA is TGTGCCAGCAGCCCCCGCCCCCAGTACCCTAACACTGAAGCTTTCTTT.

V usage is TRBV7-8 and J usage is TRBJ1-5; a possible D gene is TRBD1 (5 bases). CDR1 is SGHVS, CDR2 FQNEAQ, per germline. V gave up 5 bases and J gave up 5 bases, with 16 bases separating them. This CDR3 comprises 15 residues. The chain's CDR3 is CASSRGSGAYQPQHF. The CDR3 nucleotides are TGTGCCAGCAGCCGGGGCTCAGGCGCTTATCAGCCCCAGCATTTT.

The chain joins TRBV10-3 to TRBJ1-2; D possibly corresponds to TRBD1 (6 bases). Between the trimmed V and J ends, which lost 4 bases and 4 bases, there was a span of 19 bases. CDR3 length: 16 amino acids. CDR1 is ENHRY and CDR2 is SYGVKD in the germline V gene. The CDR3 here is CAISADLGGGGYGYTF. CDR3 nucleotide sequence: TGTGCCATCAGTGCAGACCTAGGGGGGGGAGGCTATGGCTACACCTTC.